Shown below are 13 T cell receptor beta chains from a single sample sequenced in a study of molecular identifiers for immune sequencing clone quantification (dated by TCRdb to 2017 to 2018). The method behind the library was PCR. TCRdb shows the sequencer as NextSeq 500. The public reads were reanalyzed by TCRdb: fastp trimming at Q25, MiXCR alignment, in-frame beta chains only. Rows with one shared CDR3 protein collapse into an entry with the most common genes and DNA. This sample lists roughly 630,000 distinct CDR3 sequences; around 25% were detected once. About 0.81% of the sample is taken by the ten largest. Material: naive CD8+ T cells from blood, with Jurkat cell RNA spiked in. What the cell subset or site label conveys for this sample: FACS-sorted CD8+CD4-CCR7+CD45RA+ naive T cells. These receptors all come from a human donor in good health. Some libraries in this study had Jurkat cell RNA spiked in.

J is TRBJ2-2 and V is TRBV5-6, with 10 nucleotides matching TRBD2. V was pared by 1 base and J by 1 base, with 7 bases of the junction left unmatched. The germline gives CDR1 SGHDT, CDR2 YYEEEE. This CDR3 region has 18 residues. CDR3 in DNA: TGTGCCAGCAGCTTGTTCTCTAGCGGGAGACTGAACACCGGGGAGCTGTTTTTT. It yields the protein CASSLFSSGRLNTGELFF.

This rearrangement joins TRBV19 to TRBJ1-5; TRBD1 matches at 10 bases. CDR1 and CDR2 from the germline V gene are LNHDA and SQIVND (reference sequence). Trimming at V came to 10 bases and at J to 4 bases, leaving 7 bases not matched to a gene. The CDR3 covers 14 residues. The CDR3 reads CATKDRGLNQPQHF. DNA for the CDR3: TGTGCCACCAAAGACAGGGGGCTGAATCAGCCCCAGCATTTT.

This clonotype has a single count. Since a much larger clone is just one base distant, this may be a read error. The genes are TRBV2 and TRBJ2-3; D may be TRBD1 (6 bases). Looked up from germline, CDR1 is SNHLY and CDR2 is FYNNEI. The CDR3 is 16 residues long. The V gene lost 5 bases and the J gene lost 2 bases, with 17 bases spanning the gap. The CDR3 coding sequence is TGTGCCAGCAGTACTACGGACAGCGCCTACACAGATACGCAGTATTTT. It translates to CASSTTDSAYTDTQYF.

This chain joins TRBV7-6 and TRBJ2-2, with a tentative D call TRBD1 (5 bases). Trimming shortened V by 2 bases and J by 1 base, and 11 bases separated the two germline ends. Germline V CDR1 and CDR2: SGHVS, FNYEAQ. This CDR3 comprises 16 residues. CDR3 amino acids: CASSLNRLGNTGELFF. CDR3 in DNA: TGTGCCAGCAGCTTAAACAGGTTGGGGAACACCGGGGAGCTGTTTTTT. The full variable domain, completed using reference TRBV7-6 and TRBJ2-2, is GAGVSQSPRYKVTKRGQDVALRCDPISGHVSLYWYRQALGQGPEFLTYFNYEAQQDKSGLPNDRFSAERPEGSISTLTIQRTEQRDSAMYRCASSLNRLGNTGELFFGEGSRLTVL.

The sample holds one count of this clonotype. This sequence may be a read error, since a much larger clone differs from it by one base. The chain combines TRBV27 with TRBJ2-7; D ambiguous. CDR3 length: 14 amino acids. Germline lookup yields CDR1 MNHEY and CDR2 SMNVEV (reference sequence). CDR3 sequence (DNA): TGTGCCAGCAGCGAGAGAGGATTCTCCTACGAGCTGTACTTC. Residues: CASSERGFSYELYF.

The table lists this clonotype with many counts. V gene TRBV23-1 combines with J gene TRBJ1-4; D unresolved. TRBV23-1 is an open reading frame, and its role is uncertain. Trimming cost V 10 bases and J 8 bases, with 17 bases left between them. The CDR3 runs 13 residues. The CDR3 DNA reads TGCGCCACCGCCGGTCCTGATTGGGAAAAACTGTTTTTT. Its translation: CATAGPDWEKLFF.

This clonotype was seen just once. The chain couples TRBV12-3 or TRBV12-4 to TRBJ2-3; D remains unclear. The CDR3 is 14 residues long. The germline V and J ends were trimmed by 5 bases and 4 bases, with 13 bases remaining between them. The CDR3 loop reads CASSRSLVADTQYF. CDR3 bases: TGTGCCAGCAGTCGTTCCCTAGTTGCAGATACGCAGTATTTT.

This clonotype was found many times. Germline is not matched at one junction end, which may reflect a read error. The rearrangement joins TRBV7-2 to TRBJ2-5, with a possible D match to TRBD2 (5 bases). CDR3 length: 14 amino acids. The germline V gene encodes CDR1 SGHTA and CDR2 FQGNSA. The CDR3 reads CASSVATLPETQYF. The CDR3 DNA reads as TGTGCCAGCAGCGTAGCGACACTGCCCGAGACCCAGTACTTC.

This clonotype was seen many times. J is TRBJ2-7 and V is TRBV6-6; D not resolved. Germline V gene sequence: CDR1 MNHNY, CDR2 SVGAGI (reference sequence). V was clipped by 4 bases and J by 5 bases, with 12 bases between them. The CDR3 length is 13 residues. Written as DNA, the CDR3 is TGTGCCAGCAGTTTCACACGGCTGGACGAGCAGTACTTC. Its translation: CASSFTRLDEQYF.

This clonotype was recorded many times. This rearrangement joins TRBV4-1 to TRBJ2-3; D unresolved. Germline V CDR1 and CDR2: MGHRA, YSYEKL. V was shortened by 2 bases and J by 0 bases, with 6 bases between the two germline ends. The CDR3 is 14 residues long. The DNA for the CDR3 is TGCGCCAGCAGCCAACCATCTAGCACAGATACGCAGTATTTT. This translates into CASSQPSSTDTQYF.

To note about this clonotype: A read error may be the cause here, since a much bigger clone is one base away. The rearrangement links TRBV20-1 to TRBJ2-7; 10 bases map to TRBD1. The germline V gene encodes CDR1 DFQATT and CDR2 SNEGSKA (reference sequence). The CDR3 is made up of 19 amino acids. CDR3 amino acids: CSARPHALNRDRGTLGQNF. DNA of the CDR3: TGCAGTGCTCGCCCCCATGCACTTAACCGGGACAGGGGCACCTTAGGGCAGAACTTC.

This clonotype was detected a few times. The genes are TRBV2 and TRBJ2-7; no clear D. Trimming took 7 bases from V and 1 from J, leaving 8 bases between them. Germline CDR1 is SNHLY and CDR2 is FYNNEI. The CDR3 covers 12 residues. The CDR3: CASKPGSYEQYF. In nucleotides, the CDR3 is TGTGCCAGCAAGCCGGGTTCCTACGAGCAGTACTTC.

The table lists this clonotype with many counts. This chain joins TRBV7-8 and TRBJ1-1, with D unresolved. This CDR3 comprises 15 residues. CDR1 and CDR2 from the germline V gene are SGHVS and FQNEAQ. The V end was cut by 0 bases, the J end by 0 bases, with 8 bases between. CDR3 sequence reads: CASSLAETLNTEAFF. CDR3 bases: TGTGCCAGCAGCTTAGCGGAAACTCTGAACACTGAAGCTTTCTTT.